The clone carrying this T cell receptor (beta chain) came up once. These data are taken from a study of T cell changes during pregnancy in multiple sclerosis. Produced via immunoSEQ multiplex PCR; TCRdb's table is partial and in-frame only. The data contain 25,000 to 35,000 clones, nearly 90% of them seen just once; the ten biggest clones take up over 9.5%. Germline V gene data show CDR1 as SGDLS and CDR2 as YYNGEE. This CDR3 has 15 amino acids. Unmatched junction bases numbered 8, after V lost 2 bases and J lost 7 bases. The chain combines TRBV9 with TRBJ2-2; 7 nucleotides align to TRBD2. The receptor was isolated from a female donor with multiple sclerosis, enrolled in a pregnancy study. The sample consisted of CD8+ T cells from peripheral blood mononuclear cells, taken in the second trimester of pregnancy. The CDR3 loop is CASSVGGGLIGELFF. The DNA for the CDR3 is TGTGCCAGCAGCGTTGGGGGAGGGCTTATCGGGGAGCTGTTTTTT.